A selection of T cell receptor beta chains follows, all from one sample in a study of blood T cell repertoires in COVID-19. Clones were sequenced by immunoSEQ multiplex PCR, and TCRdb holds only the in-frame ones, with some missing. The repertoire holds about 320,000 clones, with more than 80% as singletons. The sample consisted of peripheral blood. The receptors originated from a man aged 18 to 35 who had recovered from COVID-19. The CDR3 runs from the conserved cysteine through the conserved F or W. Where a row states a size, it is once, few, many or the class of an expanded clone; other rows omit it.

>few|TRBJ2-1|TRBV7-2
CASSQRTSGGRSYNEQFF
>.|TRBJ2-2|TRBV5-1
CASSLLDITGELFF
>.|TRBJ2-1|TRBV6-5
CASSYSNTGDNEQFF
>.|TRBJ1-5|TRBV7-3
CASSGGTGQHF
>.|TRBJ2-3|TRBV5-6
CASSLGGRDREGDTQYF
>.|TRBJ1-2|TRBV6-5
CASSLTGMYYGYTF
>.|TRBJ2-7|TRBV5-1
CASSFGWTGGGYEQYF
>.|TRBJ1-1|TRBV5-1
CASSGDTGMNTEAFF
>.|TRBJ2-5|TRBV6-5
CASSWTGGGETQYF
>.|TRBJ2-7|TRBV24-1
CATSDCQQGEPYEQYF
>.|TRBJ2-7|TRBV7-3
CASSLGPAGGPDEQYF
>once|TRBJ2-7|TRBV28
CASSMVTELHEQYF
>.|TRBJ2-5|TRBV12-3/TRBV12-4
CASRTSDGETQYF
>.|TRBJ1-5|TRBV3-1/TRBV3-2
CASSQGRQDNQPQHF
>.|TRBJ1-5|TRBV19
CASSITDYSNQPQHF
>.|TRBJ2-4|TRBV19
CASSPFSGTSDIQYF
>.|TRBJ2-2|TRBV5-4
CASSSSFGRGQAGELFF
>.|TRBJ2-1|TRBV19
CASSVTSPYNEQFF
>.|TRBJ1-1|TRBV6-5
CATQVNTEAFF
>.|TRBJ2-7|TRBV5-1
CASRTGTGSPYEQYF
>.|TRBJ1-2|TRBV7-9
CASSLRVGHPNYGYTF
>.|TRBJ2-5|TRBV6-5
CASTNGGTETQYF
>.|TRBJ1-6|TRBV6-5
CATSSGARNSPLHF
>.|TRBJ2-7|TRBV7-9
CASSPSTGGGRYEQYF
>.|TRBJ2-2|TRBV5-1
CASAEAGTNTGELFF
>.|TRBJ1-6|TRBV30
CAWSRRGEGVGNSPLHF
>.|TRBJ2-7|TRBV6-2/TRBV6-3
CASSSRGSGAIEQYF
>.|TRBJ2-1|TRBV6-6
CASSYRTSGYNEQFF
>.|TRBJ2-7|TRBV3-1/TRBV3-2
CASRNGRAGEQYF
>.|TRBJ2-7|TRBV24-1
CATSGANSDEQYF
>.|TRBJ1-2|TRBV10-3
CAISEPGQGMDGYTF
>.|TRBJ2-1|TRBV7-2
CASSLAESAGYNEQFF
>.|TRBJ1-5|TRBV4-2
CASSRTGGNQPQHF
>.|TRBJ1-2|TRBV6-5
CASSYSAGGAYGYTF
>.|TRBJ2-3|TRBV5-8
CASSSQGEDTQYF
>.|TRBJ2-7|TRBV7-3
CASSTTGSEQYF
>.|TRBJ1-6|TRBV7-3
CASSRGEGEPLHF
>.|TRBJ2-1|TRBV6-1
CASSEFPGNEQFF
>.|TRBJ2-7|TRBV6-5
CASTRLLPDEQYF
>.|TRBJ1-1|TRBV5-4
CASSYTGNTEAFF
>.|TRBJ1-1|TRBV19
CASSSEALNTEAFF
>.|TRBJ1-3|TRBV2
CATQKDGGISTGNTIYF
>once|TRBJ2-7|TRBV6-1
CASSEVGFSYEQYF
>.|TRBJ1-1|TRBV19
CASRRNSHQGNTEAFF
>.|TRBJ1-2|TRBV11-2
CASSSGGYGYTF
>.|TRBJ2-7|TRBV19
CASSMVSGVGSYEQYF
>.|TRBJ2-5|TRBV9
CASSSRGDYQETQYF
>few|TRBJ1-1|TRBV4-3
CASSYTRARTEAFF
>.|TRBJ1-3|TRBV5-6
CASSLFPSGSGNTIYF
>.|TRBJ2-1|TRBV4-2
CASSQDGIGGALDEQFF
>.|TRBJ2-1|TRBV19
CASSIAGEQFF
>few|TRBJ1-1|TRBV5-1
CASSWDRDTEAFF